This T cell receptor beta chain came from a study of cytomegalovirus exposure and HLA in healthy donors. Germline V CDR1 and CDR2: KGHSH, LQKENI. This CDR3 contains 17 residues. The V gene lost 3 bases and the J gene lost 0 bases, with 17 bases spanning the gap. The PCR made use of 60 Vbeta and 13 Jbeta primers. Assay: immunoSEQ multiplex PCR; the TCRdb copy retains only in-frame clones and omits some. Recorded for this sample: 65,000 to 85,000 clones. The sample taken for sequencing was PBMCs. This receptor was obtained from a woman aged 55 to 70 in good health and CMV-seronegative. The genes are TRBV18 and TRBJ2-5; weak D call: TRBD1 (5 bases). This chain's CDR3 is CASSPKKGAKYQETQYF. CDR3 DNA sequence: TGTGCCAGCTCACCTAAAAAAGGGGCCAAGTACCAAGAGACCCAGTACTTC.